Listed below are T cell receptor beta chains from one sample, sequenced in a study of T cell repertoires in cytomegalovirus infection. TCRdb reanalysed the reads using MiXCR and keeps one entry per CDR3 protein. The sample carries roughly 230,000 distinct CDR3 sequences, 6.5% recorded once. What was sequenced was PBMCs. These receptors came from a human donor in good health (CMV status not recorded). Some clones in this sample may be carry-over from other donors' samples. CDR3s include the opening cysteine and the closing phenylalanine or tryptophan. The D gene is left open where the match is weak. Expanded clones get a size class; other rows say once, few or many, or leave the size out.

TRBJ2-5,13,TRBV2,.,.,TGTGCCAGCAGAGTGGACAGTGAAGAGACCCAGTACTTC,CASRVDSEETQYF
TRBJ2-1,15,TRBV24-1,.,.,TGTGCCACCAGTGACGGGGGGCCGAAGTACAATGAGCAGTTCTTC,CATSDGGPKYNEQFF
TRBJ2-1,16,TRBV6-2/TRBV6-3,TRBD2,.,TGTGCCAGCAGTTTCTCCGGGACTAGCGGGGACAATGAGCAGTTCTTC,CASSFSGTSGDNEQFF
TRBJ2-3,18,TRBV5-5,TRBD2,many,TGTGCCAGCAGTCCAGGACTAGCGGGGGGACTTTCCACAGATACGCAGTATTTT,CASSPGLAGGLSTDTQYF
TRBJ1-1,14,TRBV7-2,TRBD1,.,TGTGCCAGCAGCCCGTTCAGGGGGACCACTAAAGCTTTCTTT,CASSPFRGTTKAFF
TRBJ2-1,17,TRBV15,TRBD1,many,TGTGCCACCAGCAGAGTCGGACAGGGCAATATGAGGAATGAGCAGTTCTTC,CATSRVGQGNMRNEQFF
TRBJ1-3,16,TRBV6-5,.,many,TGTGCCAGCGGCAAAGTCGGCGGGCGCTCTGGAAACACCATATATTTT,CASGKVGGRSGNTIYF
TRBJ1-2,16,TRBV5-5,TRBD1,many,TGTGCCAGCAGCTTTACCCCTCGACAGGGGGTTAGTGGCTACACCTTC,CASSFTPRQGVSGYTF
TRBJ2-1,16,TRBV7-3,.,many,TGTGCCAGCAGCTTAAGAGGCGCGAGCTCCTACAATGAGCAGTTCTTC,CASSLRGASSYNEQFF
TRBJ2-6,17,TRBV7-2,.,many,TGTGCCAGCACCCCAAGTGCAGGGCTCTCTGGGGCCAACGTCCTGACTTTC,CASTPSAGLSGANVLTF
TRBJ2-6,14,TRBV6-1,.,many,TGTGCCAGCAGTGAAGCGCGGCAGGCCAACGTCCTGACTTTC,CASSEARQANVLTF
TRBJ1-1,14,TRBV6-2/TRBV6-3,.,many,TGTGCCAGCAGTTACGCAACCGCGAACACTGAAGCTTTCTTT,CASSYATANTEAFF
TRBJ1-2,13,TRBV12-3/TRBV12-4,.,many,TGTGCCAGTTTAGAGGACAAGGGTTACGGCTACACCTTC,CASLEDKGYGYTF
TRBJ1-1,15,TRBV5-1,.,many,TGCGCCAGCAGCTTGTCCGGGGCCTGGGACACTGAAGCTTTCTTT,CASSLSGAWDTEAFF
TRBJ2-7,16,TRBV28,TRBD1,many,TGTGCCAGCAGTTTTCATGGACAGGGGGTTTTATACGAGCAGTACTTC,CASSFHGQGVLYEQYF
TRBJ2-7,16,TRBV7-2,TRBD1,many,TGTGCCAGCAGCTTAAGGGACAGTGGTTCTCGGGGCGAGCAGTACTTC,CASSLRDSGSRGEQYF
TRBJ2-4,14,TRBV29-1,TRBD1,many,TGCAGCGTTTGGACAGGGGAAGCCAAAAACATTCAGTACTTC,CSVWTGEAKNIQYF
TRBJ1-6,15,TRBV7-9,.,many,TGTGCCAGCTCGGGCAGCATTCTCAATAATTCACCCCTCCACTTT,CASSGSILNNSPLHF
TRBJ1-6,13,TRBV5-1,.,.,TGCGCCAGCAGCAGCAGGGTGGATTCACCCCTCCACTTT,CASSSRVDSPLHF
TRBJ1-5,13,TRBV7-2,.,many,TGTGCCAGCACCCAAAGGGGCAATCAGCCCCAGCATTTT,CASTQRGNQPQHF
TRBJ2-7,16,TRBV5-1,TRBD1,.,TGCGCCAGCAGCCGGTTTTCGGGACAGGGTGTCAACGAGCAGTACTTC,CASSRFSGQGVNEQYF
TRBJ2-7,13,TRBV29-1,TRBD1,many,TGCAGCGTATCGGGACAGGGGGTCCGCGAGCAGTACTTC,CSVSGQGVREQYF
TRBJ2-7,13,TRBV20-1,.,.,TGCAGTGCTAGAGACAGGGTTAGGCTCGAGCAGTACTTC,CSARDRVRLEQYF
TRBJ2-1,16,TRBV7-2,.,many,TGTGCCAGCAGCTTACGTTGGTCTGGCAGTTACAATGAGCAGTTCTTC,CASSLRWSGSYNEQFF
TRBJ1-5,14,TRBV14,.,many,TGTGCCAGCAGCCTTACAGGGCTTTATCAGCCCCAGCATTTT,CASSLTGLYQPQHF
TRBJ1-1,14,TRBV28,.,many,TGTGCCAGCAGAAAGGACGCGGGGAACACTGAAGCTTTCTTT,CASRKDAGNTEAFF
TRBJ2-3,15,TRBV12-3/TRBV12-4,.,many,TGTGCCAGCATCCTCCGGGGTCCTAGCACAGATACGCAGTATTTT,CASILRGPSTDTQYF
TRBJ2-2,14,TRBV18,TRBD1,.,TGTGCCAGCTCACCGACAGGGTACACCGGGGAGCTGTTTTTT,CASSPTGYTGELFF
TRBJ2-3,14,TRBV20-1,TRBD2,many,TGCAGTGCTAGGGACGGGACTAGCGGAGATACGCAGTATTTT,CSARDGTSGDTQYF
TRBJ2-7,15,TRBV7-2,TRBD2,many,TGTGCCAGCAGCTTGGGGGGGACCCGTGGGAACGAGCAGTACTTC,CASSLGGTRGNEQYF
TRBJ2-1,19,TRBV28,.,many,TGTGCCAGCAGTTTCTTCTCGAGACCCCATTGGACCCTTTCGAATGAGCAGTTCTTC,CASSFFSRPHWTLSNEQFF
TRBJ2-5,13,TRBV20-1,TRBD2,many,TGCAGTGCTAGGGGGGACTATCAAGAGACCCAGTACTTC,CSARGDYQETQYF
TRBJ2-5,12,TRBV6-6,TRBD1,many,TGTGCCAGCAGTGACAGGGGAGAGACCCAGTACTTC,CASSDRGETQYF
TRBJ2-7,15,TRBV7-2,TRBD1,many,TGTGCCAGCAGCCCGTGGGGACAGGGTCTCTACGAGCAGTACTTC,CASSPWGQGLYEQYF
TRBJ1-3,13,TRBV6-6,.,many,TGTGCCAGCAGTTACTCGAGCGGAAACACCATATATTTT,CASSYSSGNTIYF
TRBJ2-1,15,TRBV7-8,.,many,TGTGCCAGCAGCTTAGACTATGGGCAGGGACTGGAACGGTTCTTC,CASSLDYGQGLERFF
TRBJ2-7,17,TRBV6-1,.,many,TGTGCCAGCAGTTTCCGGTACTCAGGGACCTTTTCCTACGAGCAGTACTTC,CASSFRYSGTFSYEQYF
TRBJ2-7,14,TRBV6-6,.,.,TGTGCCAGCAGCAACACCAGGCAGGACGACGAGCAGTACTTC,CASSNTRQDDEQYF
TRBJ1-4,20,TRBV12-5,TRBD1,many,TGTGCTAGTGGTTTGGCCTTCCGGGACAGACTCTCCGCAACTAATGAAAAACTGTTTTTT,CASGLAFRDRLSATNEKLFF
TRBJ2-7,13,TRBV7-2,.,many,TGTGCCAGCAGCTTGACAGCTAACTACGAGCAGTACTTC,CASSLTANYEQYF
TRBJ1-2,17,TRBV14,.,many,TGTGCCAGCAGCCAAGAGGAAGGACTGGCGGACAACGAGGGCTACACCTTC,CASSQEEGLADNEGYTF
TRBJ1-2,12,TRBV25-1,.,.,TGTGCCAGCAGTGAACCAGGAGATGGCTACACCTTC,CASSEPGDGYTF
TRBJ1-5,15,TRBV5-5,.,many,TGTGCCAGCAGCTTGGCCGGAGAGTTAATCAGGTCCCAGCATTTT,CASSLAGELIRSQHF
TRBJ1-3,15,TRBV20-1,TRBD1,.,TGCAGTGCAAACAGGGGCATTACCTCTGGAAACACCATATATTTT,CSANRGITSGNTIYF
TRBJ2-5,14,TRBV7-2,.,many,TGTGCCAGCAGCTTGAGGGGGGGCGGAGAGACCCAGTACTTC,CASSLRGGGETQYF
TRBJ2-1,15,TRBV10-2,.,many,TGCGCCAGCAGCCACCCGGGGGAGGCCTACAATGAGCAGTTCTTC,CASSHPGEAYNEQFF
TRBJ2-3,14,TRBV7-8,TRBD2,many,TGTGCCAGCAGTTCGGGGGGGCAGGCAGATACGCAGTATTTT,CASSSGGQADTQYF
TRBJ2-7,13,TRBV6-1,.,many,TGTGCCAGCAGGACGGGAGCATGGGGCGAGCAGTACTTC,CASRTGAWGEQYF
TRBJ1-5,15,TRBV12-3/TRBV12-4,.,many,TGTGCCAGCAGTTTAGGAGGGCAGGGGATACAGCCCCAGCATTTT,CASSLGGQGIQPQHF
TRBJ1-1,15,TRBV6-5,TRBD1,many,TGTGCCAGCAGTTACTCGTTGGACAGGGACACTGAAGCTTTCTTT,CASSYSLDRDTEAFF
TRBJ2-2,15,TRBV7-3,.,many,TGTGCCAGCAGCTTAAGAGGGGGGGCGTCCGGGGAGCTGTTTTTT,CASSLRGGASGELFF
TRBJ1-5,13,TRBV19,.,many,TGTGCCAGTAACAGACAGGGCAATCAGCCCCAGCATTTT,CASNRQGNQPQHF
TRBJ2-7,17,TRBV11-2,.,many,TGTGCCAGCAGTTGGACGATCGACAGGTGGAATTCCTACGAGCAGTACTTC,CASSWTIDRWNSYEQYF
TRBJ2-7,14,TRBV18,.,many,TGTGCCAGCTCACCAGAAGGACAAACCTACGAGCAGTACTTC,CASSPEGQTYEQYF
TRBJ2-7,12,TRBV29-1,.,.,TGCAGCGTTGGGGCGGGGTCTAACGAGCAGTACTTC,CSVGAGSNEQYF
TRBJ2-1,15,TRBV5-1,.,many,TGCGCCAGCAGCATCCTAGCTTCGGGCGACAATGAGCAGTTCTTC,CASSILASGDNEQFF
TRBJ2-1,11,TRBV29-1,.,many,TGCAGCGTCCTGGACAATGGCGAGCAGTTCTTC,CSVLDNGEQFF
TRBJ1-3,13,TRBV2,.,many,TGTGCCAGCGCCCGGGACTCTGGAAACACCATATATTTT,CASARDSGNTIYF
TRBJ2-3,14,TRBV6-2/TRBV6-3,.,many,TGTGCCAGCAGTCTCGACTGGGCGGCAGATACGCAGTATTTT,CASSLDWAADTQYF